A single sample gave rise to the 21 T cell receptor beta chains below, sequenced in a study of CD4 T cells in relation to SARS-CoV-2 and coronaviruses. TCRdb keeps only in-frame clones here, not all; method: immunoSEQ multiplex PCR. The sample includes about 25,000 clones, around 80% seen only once; the top ten take less than 25%. The unexposed donors gave CD4+ T cells in about 2011-2019, prior to COVID-19. After approximately ten days of culture, CD4+ T cells were isolated. Their antigens are not known. The sample was CD4+ T cells from PBMCs, cultured in vitro. The origin of the receptors is a human donor in good health.

V is TRBV7-2 and J is TRBJ2-2; 7 positions match TRBD1. This CDR3 contains 16 residues. The germline V gene has CDR1 SGHTA and CDR2 FQGNSA. V dropped 6 bases and J dropped 6; count of bases not matched to a gene: 13. The CDR3 nucleotides read TGTGCCAGCAGAGGGCGACAGGGTACTTCGGCCGGGGAGCTGTTTTTT. It translates to CASRGRQGTSAGELFF. Filled out from reference TRBV7-2 and TRBJ2-2, the complete variable domain reads GAGVSQSPSNKVTEKGKDVELRCDPISGHTALYWYRQSLGQGLEFLIYFQGNSAPDKSGLPSDRFSAERTGGSVSTLTIQRTQQEDSAVYLCASRGRQGTSAGELFFGEGSRLTVL.

The CDR3 spells CASSHFRVRAEAFF. In DNA, the CDR3 is TGCGCCAGCAGCCACTTCAGGGTGAGGGCTGAAGCTTTCTTT. The chain uses TRBV4-1 and TRBJ1-1; maybe TRBD1 (5 bases). There are 14 residues in the CDR3. Per germline, CDR1 MGHRA and CDR2 YSYEKL. V dropped 3 bases and J dropped 6 bases, with 14 bases sitting between them.

CDR3 sequence reads: CATYSGTEYEQYF. The CDR3 region has the DNA TGTGCCACCTATAGCGGAACCGAATACGAGCAGTACTTC. V is TRBV2 and J is TRBJ2-7; possibly TRBD2 for D (6 bases). Germline assignment: CDR1 SNHLY and CDR2 FYNNEI. This CDR3 region has 13 residues. Trimming pared 10 bases from V and 4 bases from J, leaving 17 bases between.

The chain joins TRBV27 to TRBJ1-5; a weak D match, TRBD1 (6 bases). Germline CDR1 and CDR2: MNHEY and SMNVEV (reference sequence). The V end was cut by 5 bases, the J end by 2 bases, with 16 bases between. The CDR3 runs to 16 residues. The CDR3 region is CASSGGGGHGNQPQHF. Here the CDR3 DNA reads TGTGCCAGCAGTGGAGGCGGGGGCCATGGCAATCAGCCCCAGCATTTT.

The V call is TRBV5-1, the J call TRBJ2-2, with D perhaps TRBD1 (5 bases). Germline lookup yields CDR1 SGHRS and CDR2 YFSETQ. The CDR3 runs to 17 residues. Trimming removed 0 bases from V and 0 bases from J, with 12 bases in between. The CDR3 coding sequence is TGCGCCAGCAGCTTGGGAGGTGCAGGGTCGAACACCGGGGAGCTGTTTTTT. As protein: CASSLGGAGSNTGELFF.

The rearrangement links TRBV5-4 to TRBJ2-7; 7 nucleotides line up with TRBD1. This CDR3 spans 15 amino acids. Trimming took 4 bases from V and 6 from J; bases not matched to a gene: 13. Germline CDR1 is SGHNT and CDR2 is YYREEE (reference sequence). The CDR3 reads CASSRDSPRHPEQYF. In DNA form, the CDR3 reads TGTGCCAGCAGCCGGGACAGCCCCCGTCACCCCGAGCAGTACTTC.

This clone has a handful of counts. The rearrangement links TRBV5-1 to TRBJ2-2, with D perhaps assigned TRBD1 or TRBD2 (5 bases each). CDR1 and CDR2 from the germline V gene are SGHRS and YFSETQ. This CDR3 is built from 15 residues. Trimming took off 1 base at V and 8 bases at J, with 15 bases between the two ends. DNA for the CDR3: TGCGCCAGCAGCTTGCCGACGGGGCGTCCGGGGGAGCTGTTTTTT. It translates to CASSLPTGRPGELFF.

This clone turned up a few times. The chain recombines TRBV7-2 with TRBJ2-2, with D tentatively TRBD1 (5 bases). Per the germline V gene, CDR1 is SGHTA and CDR2 is FQGNSA. There are 15 residues in the CDR3. V lost 2 bases, J lost 4 bases, and 11 bases lay in between. The DNA of the CDR3 is TGTGCCAGCAGCTTACTCTGGGGCGGCACCGGGGAGCTGTTTTTT. This codes for CASSLLWGGTGELFF. The variable domain in full, with the rest retrieved from reference TRBV7-2 and TRBJ2-2, is GAGVSQSPSNKVTEKGKDVELRCDPISGHTALYWYRQSLGQGLEFLIYFQGNSAPDKSGLPSDRFSAERTGGSVSTLTIQRTQQEDSAVYLCASSLLWGGTGELFFGEGSRLTVL.

This clone was observed a handful of times. The chain links TRBV5-1 to TRBJ1-4, with 12 positions matching TRBD1. Germline trimming cut 4 bases from V and 9 bases from J; bases unmatched to any gene: 1. This CDR3 has 13 residues. Germline V gene lookup returns CDR1 SGHRS and CDR2 YFSETQ. The CDR3 loop is CASSRDRGQKLFF. The CDR3 DNA follows: TGCGCCAGCAGCAGGGACAGGGGGCAAAAACTGTTTTTT.

This clone has only a few counts. The rearrangement uses TRBV7-8 and TRBJ2-7, with D tentatively TRBD2 (5 bases). Germline CDR1 is SGHVS and CDR2 is FQNEAQ. The germline V and J ends were trimmed by 5 bases and 3 bases, with 14 bases remaining between them. The CDR3 totals 14 residues. The CDR3 sequence: CASSPGERNYEQYF. As DNA, the CDR3 is TGTGCCAGCAGCCCGGGTGAGCGGAACTACGAGCAGTACTTC.

This clone was seen a single time. The rearrangement joins TRBV7-9 to TRBJ1-6; possibly TRBD1 for D (5 bases). This CDR3 has 14 residues. Trimming left V 0 bases short and J 14 bases short, with 14 bases between. In germline, CDR1 is SEHNR, CDR2 FQNEAQ (reference sequence). In DNA form, the CDR3 reads TGTGCCAGCAGCTTAGCCGGGGCGGAGAGGTCCCTCCACTTT. It translates to CASSLAGAERSLHF.

The chain recombines TRBV3-1 (or the pseudogene TRBV3-2) with TRBJ2-2; TRBD2 might be the D (7 bases). Germline CDR1 reads LGHDT; CDR2 reads YNNKEL (reference sequence). With 0 bases removed from V and 4 bases from J, the gap between germline ends came to 15 bases. This CDR3 comprises 17 residues. CDR3 DNA: TGTGCCAGCAGCCAAGATTCGGCGGGGGCGTCCACCGGGGAGCTGTTTTTT. Protein product: CASSQDSAGASTGELFF.

This clone was picked up a small number of times. The rearrangement links TRBV9 to TRBJ1-5; D might be TRBD1 (6 bases). Between the trimmed V and J ends, which lost 4 bases and 3 bases, there was a span of 14 bases. Germline CDR1 is SGDLS and CDR2 is YYNGEE. The CDR3 contains 15 residues. This CDR3 reads CASSLGGTVNQPQHF. The DNA of the CDR3 is TGTGCCAGCAGCCTAGGGGGTACAGTCAATCAGCCCCAGCATTTT.

Only a few counts were recorded for this clone. This sequence joins TRBV7-2 and TRBJ2-7; 7 positions match TRBD1. Germline values: CDR1 SGHTA, CDR2 FQGNSA. Trimming took 5 bases from V and 4 from J; bases not matched to a gene: 14. The CDR3 covers 16 residues. CDR3 nucleotides: TGTGCCAGCAGCCCCCGCGGTGGGGGACAGCAGTACGAGCAGTACTTC. The encoded protein is CASSPRGGGQQYEQYF.

The chain carries TRBV27 and TRBJ2-7; 7 bases agree with TRBD2. Germline V gene sequence: CDR1 MNHEY, CDR2 SMNVEV (reference sequence). The CDR3 is 14 amino acids. Germline trimming cut 8 bases from V and 3 bases from J; bases unmatched to any gene: 10. This CDR3 reads CASRALGTIYEQYF. The CDR3 nucleotides read TGTGCCAGCCGGGCCCTCGGGACTATCTACGAGCAGTACTTC.

This clone was counted only a few times. V and J are TRBV9 and TRBJ2-3, with 12 nucleotides matching TRBD2. Germline V gene data show CDR1 as SGDLS and CDR2 as YYNGEE. The length of the CDR3 is 16 residues. Trimming cost V 4 bases and J 2 bases; bases outside gene matches: 5. CDR3 nucleotides: TGTGCCAGCAGCTCAAGACTAGCGGGAGCCACAGATACGCAGTATTTT. Translation gives CASSSRLAGATDTQYF. The full variable domain, in which reference TRBV9 and TRBJ2-3 provide the parts outside the CDR3, is DSGVTQTPKHLITATGQRVTLRCSPRSGDLSVYWYQQSLDQGLQFLIQYYNGEERAKGNILERFSAQQFPDLHSELNLSSLELGDSALYFCASSSRLAGATDTQYFGPGTRLTVL.

The genes are TRBV2 and TRBJ1-5; possible D gene TRBD1, 5 bases. Trimming pared 7 bases from V and 4 bases from J, leaving 11 bases between. Germline values: CDR1 SNHLY, CDR2 FYNNEI. The CDR3 consists of 13 residues. CDR3 sequence (DNA): TGTGCCAGCATTCCGGGGGTAAATCAGCCCCAGCATTTT. The encoded protein is CASIPGVNQPQHF.

The chain couples TRBV7-2 to TRBJ2-2; no clear D gene. The CDR3 loop spans 15 amino acids. The germline V gene has CDR1 SGHTA and CDR2 FQGNSA. Trimming took off 5 bases at V and 4 bases at J, with 14 bases between the two ends. The chain's CDR3 is CASSQDMASTGELFF. DNA for the CDR3: TGTGCCAGCAGCCAAGACATGGCGAGCACCGGGGAGCTGTTTTTT. The full variable domain, in which reference TRBV7-2 and TRBJ2-2 provide the parts outside the CDR3, is GAGVSQSPSNKVTEKGKDVELRCDPISGHTALYWYRQSLGQGLEFLIYFQGNSAPDKSGLPSDRFSAERTGGSVSTLTIQRTQQEDSAVYLCASSQDMASTGELFFGEGSRLTVL.

The J gene is TRBJ2-3, the V gene TRBV12-5, with D hard to call. The ends were cut back, 0 bases at V and 5 bases at J, with 3 bases in the middle. The CDR3 loop spans 12 amino acids. Germline CDR1 is LGHNT and CDR2 is FRNRAP. The CDR3 loop is CASGLVEDTQYF. The CDR3 DNA reads TGTGCTAGTGGTTTGGTGGAAGATACGCAGTATTTT.

The chain is built from TRBV19 and TRBJ1-2; TRBD1 is a possible D gene (5 bases). The CDR3 is 12 amino acids. V lost 9 bases and J 6 bases, leaving 14 bases between the germline ends. Germline V lookup: CDR1 LNHDA, CDR2 SQIVND (reference sequence). CDR3 sequence (DNA): TGTGCCAGCTCTCGCAGGGACCATGGCTACACCTTC. Residues: CASSRRDHGYTF.

J is TRBJ2-7 and V is TRBV7-2; D possibly matches TRBD1 or TRBD2 (5 bases each). The CDR3 loop spans 15 amino acids. V lost 3 bases and J lost 4, with 16 bases in between. The V gene's germline CDR1 is SGHTA and CDR2 FQGNSA. CDR3 DNA sequence: TGTGCCAGCAGCTTCAATACCGGGACCCAATACGAGCAGTACTTC. Translating it yields CASSFNTGTQYEQYF.